Following are 9 T cell receptor beta chains from one sample sequenced in a study of T cells in Graves' hyperthyroidism and ophthalmopathy. It was RNA transcripts that yielded the amplified TCR beta CDR3 regions. TCR CDR3 underwent first-round RT-PCR with the HTBI primer set. TCRdb fed the multiplex PCR reads into MiXCR, producing one record per CDR3 protein. This repertoire shows hundreds of thousands of distinct CDR3 sequences, over 10% found once; its top ten account for around a tenth. The source material was blood. The origin of the receptors is a woman in her late teens or twenties with Graves' hyperthyroidism.

This chain uses TRBV5-1 with TRBJ2-5; 7 bases match TRBD1. V lost 4 bases to trimming and J lost 6 bases; unmatched junction nucleotides: 9. The CDR3 has 14 amino acids. Germline V gene data show CDR1 as SGHRS and CDR2 as YFSETQ. Here the CDR3 reads CASSLDRDWKTQYF. CDR3 sequence (DNA): TGCGCCAGCAGCCTTGACAGGGATTGGAAGACCCAGTACTTC.

This clonotype was picked up many times. V and J are TRBV20-1 and TRBJ2-7, with 8 bases that match TRBD1. With V trimmed by 0 bases and J by 2 bases, 3 bases remained unmatched. This CDR3 has 14 residues. Germline CDR1 reads DFQATT; CDR2 reads SNEGSKA (reference sequence). The CDR3: CSARDYRGAYEQYF. In nucleotides, the CDR3 is TGCAGTGCTAGAGACTACAGGGGGGCCTACGAGCAGTACTTC.

In the case of this clonotype: A much larger clonotype is one base distant, so this may be a read error. The rearrangement joins TRBV7-9 to TRBJ2-1; no clear D gene. This CDR3 contains 13 residues. Germline CDR1 and CDR2: SEHNR and FQNEAQ (reference sequence). CDR3 coding DNA: TGTGGCAGCAGGCTAGTAAGCTACAATGAGCAGTTCTTC. Its translation: CGSRLVSYNEQFF.

This clonotype showed up many times. In DNA form, the CDR3 reads TGTGCCATCAGTGTTATAGGAGCCACAGATACGCAGTATTTT. Translated: CAISVIGATDTQYF. The rearrangement joins TRBV10-3 to TRBJ2-3; D uncertain. Trimming left V 4 bases short and J 2 bases short, with 10 bases between. The CDR3 is 14 amino acids. Germline V gene data show CDR1 as ENHRY and CDR2 as SYGVKD.

J is TRBJ1-1 and V is TRBV2, with D perhaps TRBD1 (6 bases). CDR1 and CDR2 (germline): SNHLY, FYNNEI. The CDR3 loop spans 11 amino acids. Trimming left V 6 bases short and J 14 bases short, with 16 bases between. The CDR3 is CASSQTGGTFF. CDR3 nucleotide sequence: TGTGCCAGCAGCCAAACGGGGGGGACATTCTTT.

This chain connects TRBV7-9 to TRBJ2-5; D ambiguous. The CDR3 totals 11 residues. CDR1 is SEHNR, CDR2 FQNEAQ, per germline (reference sequence). V lost 5 bases, J lost 6 bases, and 7 bases lay in between. The DNA of the CDR3 is TGTGCCAGCAGCCCCCTTCAGACCCAGTACTTC. Translated, it gives CASSPLQTQYF.

This clonotype was seen many times. The chain uses TRBV18 and TRBJ1-5; D unresolved. Trimming left V 5 bases short and J 2 bases short, with 13 bases between. Germline V lookup: CDR1 KGHSH, CDR2 LQKENI. CDR3 length: 15 residues. The CDR3 reads CASSIRVGGNQPQHF. CDR3 nucleotide sequence: TGTGCCAGCTCAATTAGGGTAGGTGGCAATCAGCCCCAGCATTTT. Supplemented by reference TRBV18 and TRBJ1-5, the full variable domain reads NAGVMQNPRHLVRRRGQEARLRCSPMKGHSHVYWYRQLPEEGLKFMVYLQKENIIDESGMPKERFSAEFPKEGPSILRIQQVVRGDSAAYFCASSIRVGGNQPQHFGDGTRLSIL.

In its sample, this clonotype was seen many times. The V call is TRBV5-1, the J call TRBJ2-1, with TRBD1 identical over 8 bases. V gave up 4 bases and J gave up 3 bases; unmatched junction bases: 9. Germline lookup yields CDR1 SGHRS and CDR2 YFSETQ. The CDR3 runs 16 residues. CDR3 nucleotide sequence: TGCGCCAGCAGCCCGGGCAGACAGGGGAACTACAATGAGCAGTTCTTC. Amino acid sequence: CASSPGRQGNYNEQFF.

This clonotype was counted many times. The chain combines TRBV28 with TRBJ2-7; D gene unclear. Trimming stripped 5 bases from V and 7 bases from J, with 15 bases between. This CDR3 has 13 residues. CDR1 is MDHEN, CDR2 SYDVKM, per germline. DNA for the CDR3: TGTGCCAGCAGTCCCTTGGCTTTCGGGGAGCAGTACTTC. Translation: CASSPLAFGEQYF.